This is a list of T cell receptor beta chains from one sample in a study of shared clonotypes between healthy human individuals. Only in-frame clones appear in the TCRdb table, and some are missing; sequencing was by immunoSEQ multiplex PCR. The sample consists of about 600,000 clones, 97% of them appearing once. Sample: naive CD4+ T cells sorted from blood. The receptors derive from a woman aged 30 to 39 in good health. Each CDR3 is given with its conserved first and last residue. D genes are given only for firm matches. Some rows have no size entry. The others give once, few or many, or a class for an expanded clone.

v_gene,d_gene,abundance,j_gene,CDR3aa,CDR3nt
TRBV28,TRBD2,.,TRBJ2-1,CASRSSGAYNEQFF,TGTGCCAGCAGATCTAGCGGAGCCTACAATGAGCAGTTCTTC
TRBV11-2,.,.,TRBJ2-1,CASSQRQGSYNEQFF,TGTGCCAGCAGCCAAAGGCAGGGCTCCTACAATGAGCAGTTCTTC
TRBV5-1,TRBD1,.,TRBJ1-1,CASSVPGQRYTEAFF,TGCGCCAGCAGCGTCCCGGGACAGCGATACACTGAAGCTTTCTTT
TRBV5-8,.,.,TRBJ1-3,CASSPMRAGLVGNTIYF,TGTGCCAGCAGCCCTATGCGGGCAGGGCTCGTTGGAAACACCATATATTTT
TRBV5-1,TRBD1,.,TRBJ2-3,CATATGDRPTDTQYF,TGCGCCACGGCTACTGGGGACAGGCCCACAGATACGCAGTATTTT
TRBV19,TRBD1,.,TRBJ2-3,CASSKGTGLTDTQYF,TGTGCCAGTAGTAAAGGGACAGGCCTCACAGATACGCAGTATTTT
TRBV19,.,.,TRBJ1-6,CASSFGGDDEYNSPLHF,TGTGCCAGTAGTTTCGGCGGGGACGACGAGTATAATTCACCCCTCCACTTT
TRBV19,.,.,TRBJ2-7,CASSLAGTASYEQYF,TGTGCCAGTAGTCTAGCCGGGACGGCCTCCTACGAGCAGTACTTC
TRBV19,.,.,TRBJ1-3,CATESFSGNTIYF,TGTGCCACCGAAAGCTTCTCTGGAAACACCATATATTTT
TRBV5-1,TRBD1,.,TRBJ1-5,CASSTSGGNQPQHF,TGCGCCAGCAGCACCTCAGGGGGGAATCAGCCCCAGCATTTT
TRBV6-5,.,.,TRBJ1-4,CASSYSTPPDEKLFF,TGTGCCAGCAGTTACTCGACCCCCCCAGATGAAAAACTGTTTTTT
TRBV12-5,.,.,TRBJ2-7,CASAPQGPPSSYEQYF,TGTGCTAGTGCCCCTCAGGGACCGCCGAGCTCCTACGAGCAGTACTTC
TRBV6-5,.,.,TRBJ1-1,CASSGGTEAFF,TGTGCCAGCAGTGGGGGGACTGAAGCTTTCTTT
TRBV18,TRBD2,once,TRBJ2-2,CASSRREGAGELFF,TGTGCCAGCTCACGAAGGGAGGGCGCCGGGGAGCTGTTTTTT
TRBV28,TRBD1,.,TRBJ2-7,CASRHSGTDYHEQYF,TGTGCCAGCAGGCACTCCGGGACAGATTACCACGAGCAGTACTTC
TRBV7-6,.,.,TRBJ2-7,CASSLDPLVYEQYF,TGTGCCAGCAGCTTAGATCCACTTGTCTACGAGCAGTACTTC
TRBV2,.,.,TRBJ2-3,CASSTQGSSTDTQYF,TGTGCCAGCAGTACCCAGGGATCTAGCACAGATACGCAGTATTTT
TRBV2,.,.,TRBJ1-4,CASSKGATNEKLFF,TGTGCCAGCAGTAAGGGGGCAACTAATGAAAAACTGTTTTTT
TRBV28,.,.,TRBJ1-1,CASSTSQTEAFF,TGTGCCAGCAGCACGAGTCAGACTGAAGCTTTCTTT
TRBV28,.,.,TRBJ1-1,CASSLSGNTEAFF,TGTGCCAGCAGTTTATCCGGGAACACTGAAGCTTTCTTT
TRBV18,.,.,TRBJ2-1,CASSPPMGINEQFF,TGTGCCAGCTCGCCGCCGATGGGGATCAATGAGCAGTTCTTC
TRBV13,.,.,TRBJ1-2,CASSLGSAVYGYTF,TGTGCCAGCAGCTTAGGGTCGGCGGTCTATGGCTACACCTTC
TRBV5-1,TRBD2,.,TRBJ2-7,CASSLTELASSYEQYF,TGCGCCAGCAGCTTGACCGAACTAGCGTCCTCCTACGAGCAGTACTTC
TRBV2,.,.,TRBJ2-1,CASSIWGTSYNEQFF,TGTGCCAGCAGTATTTGGGGGACCAGCTACAATGAGCAGTTCTTC
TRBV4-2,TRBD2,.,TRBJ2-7,CASSQTLAGGLSYEQYF,TGTGCCAGCAGCCAGACACTAGCGGGAGGACTCTCCTACGAGCAGTACTTC
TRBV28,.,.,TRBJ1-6,CASSFLSSYNSPLHF,TGTGCCAGCAGTTTTCTCAGCTCCTATAATTCACCCCTCCACTTT
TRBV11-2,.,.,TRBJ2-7,CASSFHYEQYF,TGTGCCAGCAGCTTTCACTACGAGCAGTACTTC
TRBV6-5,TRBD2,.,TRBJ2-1,CASSYGGRALGEQFF,TGTGCCAGCAGTTACGGTGGGAGGGCCTTGGGTGAGCAGTTCTTC
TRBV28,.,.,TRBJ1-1,CASSLPHPGTEAFF,TGTGCCAGCAGTTTACCACATCCTGGCACTGAAGCTTTCTTT
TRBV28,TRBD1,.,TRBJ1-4,CASSSPGQGYEKLFF,TGTGCCAGCAGTTCCCCCGGACAGGGTTATGAAAAACTGTTTTTT
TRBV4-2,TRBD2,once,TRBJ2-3,CASSQAGGTRVTDTQYF,TGTGCCAGCAGCCAAGCTGGGGGGACTAGGGTCACAGATACGCAGTATTTT
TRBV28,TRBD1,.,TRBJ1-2,CASSHTTGSLSGYTF,TGTGCCAGCAGTCACACGACAGGGTCTTTAAGCGGCTACACCTTC
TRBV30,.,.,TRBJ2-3,CAWRWMSFNTDTQYF,TGTGCCTGGAGATGGATGTCCTTTAATACAGATACGCAGTATTTT
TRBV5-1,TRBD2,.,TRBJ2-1,CASAVGATSGSYGEQFF,TGCGCCAGCGCAGTGGGGGCCACTAGCGGGAGTTACGGTGAGCAGTTCTTC
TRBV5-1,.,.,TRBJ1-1,CASSLAGEGTEAFF,TGCGCCAGCAGCTTGGCCGGGGAAGGAACTGAAGCTTTCTTT
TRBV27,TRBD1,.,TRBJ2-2,CASSLEGAPGELFF,TGTGCCAGCAGTTTAGAGGGGGCGCCCGGGGAGCTGTTTTTT
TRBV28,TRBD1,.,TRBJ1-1,CASSYGGTGDVAFF,TGTGCCAGCAGTTATGGGGGGACAGGCGACGTAGCTTTCTTT
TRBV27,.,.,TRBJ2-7,CASKKNPGTSYEQYF,TGTGCCAGCAAAAAGAATCCGGGCACGTCGTACGAGCAGTACTTC
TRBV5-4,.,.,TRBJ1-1,CASSLGRLNTEAFF,TGTGCCAGCAGCTTGGGCAGATTGAACACTGAAGCTTTCTTT
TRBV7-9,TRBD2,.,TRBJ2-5,CASTGTSGRGETQYF,TGTGCCAGCACCGGGACTAGCGGGAGAGGAGAGACCCAGTACTTC